The text below deals with one TCR beta chain. Its antigen is undetermined. Patients had received no treatment of any kind before thyroid surgery. The sample is drawn from a study of metastatic and nonmetastatic thyroid tumors. Study in general: The study looked at repertoires side by side in blood and in tumor or nodule tissue from malignant and benign thyroid patients. Notes on the study in general: Benign nodules reportedly had significantly lower TCR beta diversity than malignant thyroid tumors in blood and tumor.

As originally analysed: Between-group CDR3 differences, defined by clinicopathological status, yielded a distant-metastasis classifier for papillary thyroid cancer. TCRdb re-called clones via MiXCR from the PCR reads. What appears here as the V and J calls and clone size reflects TCRdb's work, not the paper's. The sample includes approximately 26,000 clones, roughly 25% of them seen just once. Trimming removed 4 bases from V and 2 bases from J, with 7 bases in between. CDR1 and CDR2 (germline): SGHRS, YFSETQ. The CDR3 covers 14 residues. What was sequenced was blood. The chain uses TRBV5-1 and TRBJ2-6; D gene unclear. This TCR was sampled from a female donor with papillary thyroid cancer or a benign thyroid nodule (not recorded which). Some clones in this sample may be carry-over from other donors' samples. The CDR3 loop is CASSMTTGANVLTF. For the CDR3, the DNA is TGCGCCAGCAGCATGACAACTGGGGCCAACGTCCTGACTTTC.